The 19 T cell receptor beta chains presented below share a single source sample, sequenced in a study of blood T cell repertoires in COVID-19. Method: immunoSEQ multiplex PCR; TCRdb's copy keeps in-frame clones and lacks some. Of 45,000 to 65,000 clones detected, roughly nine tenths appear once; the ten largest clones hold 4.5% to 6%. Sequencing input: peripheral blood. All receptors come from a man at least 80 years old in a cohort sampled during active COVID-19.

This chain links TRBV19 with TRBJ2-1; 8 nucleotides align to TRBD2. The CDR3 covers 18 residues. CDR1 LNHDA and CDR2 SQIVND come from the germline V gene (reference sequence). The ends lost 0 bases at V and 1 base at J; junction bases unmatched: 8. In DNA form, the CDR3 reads TGTGCCAGTAGTATAGAGGCGGGGGGTTATGCATCCTACAATGAGCAGTTCTTC. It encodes CASSIEAGGYASYNEQFF.

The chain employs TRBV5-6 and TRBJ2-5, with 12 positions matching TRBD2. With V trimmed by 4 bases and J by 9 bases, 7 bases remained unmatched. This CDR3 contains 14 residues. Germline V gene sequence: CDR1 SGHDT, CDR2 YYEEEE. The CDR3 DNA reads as TGTGCCAGCAGCCCTCGACTAGCGGGAGTAGCCCAGTACTTC. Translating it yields CASSPRLAGVAQYF.

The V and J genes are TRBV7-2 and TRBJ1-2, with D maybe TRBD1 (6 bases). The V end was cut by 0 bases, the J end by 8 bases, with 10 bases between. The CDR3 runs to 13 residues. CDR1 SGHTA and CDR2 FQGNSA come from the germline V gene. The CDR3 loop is CASSLATGYGYTF. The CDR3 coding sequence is TGTGCCAGCAGCTTAGCAACAGGGTACGGCTACACCTTC.

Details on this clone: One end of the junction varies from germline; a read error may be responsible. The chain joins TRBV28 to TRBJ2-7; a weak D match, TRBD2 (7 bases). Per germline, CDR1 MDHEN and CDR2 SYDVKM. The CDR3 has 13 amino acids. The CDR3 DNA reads TGTGCCAGCGAGGGGGGGACCTATATAGTTCGTGACTTC. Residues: CASEGGTYIVRDF.

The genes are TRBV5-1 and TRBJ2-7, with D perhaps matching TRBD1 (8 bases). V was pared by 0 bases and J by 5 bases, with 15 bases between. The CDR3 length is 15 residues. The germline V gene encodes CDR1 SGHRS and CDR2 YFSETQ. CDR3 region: CASSLAGQGGHEQYF. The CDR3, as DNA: TGCGCCAGCAGCTTGGCCGGACAGGGAGGGCACGAGCAGTACTTC.

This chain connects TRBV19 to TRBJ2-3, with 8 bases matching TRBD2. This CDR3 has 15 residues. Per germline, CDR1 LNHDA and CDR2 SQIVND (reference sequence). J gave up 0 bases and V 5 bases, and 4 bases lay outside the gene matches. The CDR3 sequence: CASSETSASTDTQYF. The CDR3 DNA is TGTGCCAGTAGTGAGACTAGCGCCAGCACAGATACGCAGTATTTT. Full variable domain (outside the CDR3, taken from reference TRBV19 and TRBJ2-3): DGGITQSPKYLFRKEGQNVTLSCEQNLNHDAMYWYRQDPGQGLRLIYYSQIVNDFQKGDIAEGYSVSREKKESFPLTVTSAQKNPTAFYLCASSETSASTDTQYFGPGTRLTVL.

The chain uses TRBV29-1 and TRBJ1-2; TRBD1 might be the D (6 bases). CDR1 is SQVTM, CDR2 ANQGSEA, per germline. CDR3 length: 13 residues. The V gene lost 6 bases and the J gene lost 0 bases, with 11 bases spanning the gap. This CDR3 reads CSVGQPTNYGYTF. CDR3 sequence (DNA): TGCAGCGTCGGACAGCCCACTAACTATGGCTACACCTTC.

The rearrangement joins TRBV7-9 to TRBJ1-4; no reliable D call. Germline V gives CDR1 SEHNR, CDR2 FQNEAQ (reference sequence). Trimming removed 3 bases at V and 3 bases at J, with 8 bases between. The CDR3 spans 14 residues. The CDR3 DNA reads TGTGCCAGCAGCTTCGGGAGTTCTAATGAAAAACTGTTTTTT. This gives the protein CASSFGSSNEKLFF. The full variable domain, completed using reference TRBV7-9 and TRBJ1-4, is DTGVSQNPRHKITKRGQNVTFRCDPISEHNRLYWYRQTLGQGPEFLTYFQNEAQLEKSRLLSDRFSAERPKGSFSTLEIQRTEQGDSAMYLCASSFGSSNEKLFFGSGTQLSVL.

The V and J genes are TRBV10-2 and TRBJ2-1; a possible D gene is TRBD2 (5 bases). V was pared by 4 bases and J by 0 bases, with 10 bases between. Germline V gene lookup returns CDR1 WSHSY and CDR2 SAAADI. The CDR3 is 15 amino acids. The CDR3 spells CASSVAGNSYNEQFF. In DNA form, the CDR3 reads TGCGCCAGCAGTGTGGCGGGTAACTCCTACAATGAGCAGTTCTTC.

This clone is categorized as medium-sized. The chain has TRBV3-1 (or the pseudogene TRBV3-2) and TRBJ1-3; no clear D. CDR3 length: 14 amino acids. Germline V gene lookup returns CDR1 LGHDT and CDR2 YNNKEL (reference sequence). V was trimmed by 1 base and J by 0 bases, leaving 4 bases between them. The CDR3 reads CASSQVLSGNTIYF. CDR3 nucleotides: TGTGCCAGCAGCCAAGTCCTCTCTGGAAACACCATATATTTT.

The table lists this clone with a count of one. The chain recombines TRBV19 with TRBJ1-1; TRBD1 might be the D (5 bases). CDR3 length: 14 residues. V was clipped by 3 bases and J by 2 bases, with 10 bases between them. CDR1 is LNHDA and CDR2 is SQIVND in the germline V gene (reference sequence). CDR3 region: CASSIPQGNTEAFF. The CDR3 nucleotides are TGTGCCAGTAGTATCCCGCAGGGAAACACTGAAGCTTTCTTT.

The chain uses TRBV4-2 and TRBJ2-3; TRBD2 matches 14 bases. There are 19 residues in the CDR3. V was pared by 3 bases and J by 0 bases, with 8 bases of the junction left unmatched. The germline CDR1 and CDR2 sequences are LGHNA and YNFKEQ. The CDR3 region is CASSQVGTSGGGSTDTQYF. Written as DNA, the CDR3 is TGTGCCAGCAGCCAGGTAGGGACTAGCGGGGGAGGTAGCACAGATACGCAGTATTTT.

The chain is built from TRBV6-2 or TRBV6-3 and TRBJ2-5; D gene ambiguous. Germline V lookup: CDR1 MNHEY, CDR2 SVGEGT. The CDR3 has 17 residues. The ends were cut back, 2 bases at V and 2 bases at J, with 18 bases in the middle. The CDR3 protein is CASSYDPQRGLQETQYF. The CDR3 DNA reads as TGTGCCAGCAGTTACGATCCCCAGCGAGGCCTACAAGAGACCCAGTACTTC.

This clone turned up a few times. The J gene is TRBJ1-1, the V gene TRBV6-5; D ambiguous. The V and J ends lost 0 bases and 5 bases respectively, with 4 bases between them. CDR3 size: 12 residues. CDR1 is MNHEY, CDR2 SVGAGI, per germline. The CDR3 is CASSYSRTEAFF. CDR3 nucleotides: TGTGCCAGCAGTTACTCGCGGACTGAAGCTTTCTTT.

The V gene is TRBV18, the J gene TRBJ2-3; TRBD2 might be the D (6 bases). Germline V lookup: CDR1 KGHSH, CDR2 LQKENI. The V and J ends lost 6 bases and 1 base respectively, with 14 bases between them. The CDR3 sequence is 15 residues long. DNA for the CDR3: TGTGCCAGCTCCCGTAGCGGCCCTGGCACAGATACGCAGTATTTT. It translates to CASSRSGPGTDTQYF.

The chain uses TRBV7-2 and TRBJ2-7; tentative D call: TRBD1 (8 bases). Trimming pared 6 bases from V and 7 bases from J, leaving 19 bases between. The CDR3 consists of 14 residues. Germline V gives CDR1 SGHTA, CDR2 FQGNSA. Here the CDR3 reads CASRKDRGGGEQYF. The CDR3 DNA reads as TGTGCCAGCAGGAAAGACAGGGGAGGGGGTGAGCAGTACTTC.

DNA for the CDR3: TGTGCCAGCAGCTTAGGCAGAGGAGCGGGGGGGCCAGATACGCAGTATTTT. It encodes CASSLGRGAGGPDTQYF. This chain connects TRBV11-3 to TRBJ2-3; TRBD2 aligns across 10 bases. Germline CDR1 is SGHNT and CDR2 is YENEEA. The CDR3 has 17 amino acids. J lost 4 bases, V lost 1 base, and 8 bases had no gene match.

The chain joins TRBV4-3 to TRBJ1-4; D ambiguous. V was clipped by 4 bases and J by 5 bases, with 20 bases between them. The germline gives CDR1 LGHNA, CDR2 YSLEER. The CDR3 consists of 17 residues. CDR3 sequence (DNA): TGCGCCAGCAGCCGTGTCACTTACTCTGATATCAATGAAAAACTGTTTTTT. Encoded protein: CASSRVTYSDINEKLFF.

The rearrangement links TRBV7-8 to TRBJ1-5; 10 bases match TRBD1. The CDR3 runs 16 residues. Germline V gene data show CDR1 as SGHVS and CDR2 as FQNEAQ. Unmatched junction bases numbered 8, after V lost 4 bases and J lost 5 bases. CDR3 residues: CASSSMTGGSDQPQHF. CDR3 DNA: TGTGCCAGCAGCTCGATGACAGGGGGCTCGGATCAGCCCCAGCATTTT.